This T cell receptor beta chain appears in the sequencing data of a study of blood T cell repertoires in COVID-19. Background on the study: Sources were T cells, B-cell-depleted T cells, or PBMCs; the material itself was cDNA or gDNA.

Sequenced by immunoSEQ multiplex PCR; TCRdb stores in-frame clones only, minus some. This sample has tens of thousands of clones, with roughly four fifths found just once. Germline-derived CDR1 and CDR2 are SGHAT and FQNNGV. V lost 5 bases to trimming and J lost 5 bases; unmatched junction nucleotides: 9. The CDR3 length is 15 residues. The receptor's source is a woman aged 55-70 years with acute or convalescent COVID-19. V is TRBV11-2 and J is TRBJ2-3; 8 positions agree with TRBD2. Source material: peripheral blood. DNA of the CDR3: TGTGCCAGCAGCCCCAACCCGCGGGGGGTAGATACGCAGTATTTT. Translated, it gives CASSPNPRGVDTQYF.